This entry is about one TCR beta chain. The data belong to a study of blood T cell repertoires in COVID-19. Across the whole study: Acute and convalescent COVID-19 samples came from the United States, Italy and Spain. The cDNA or gDNA used as material had been derived from T cells, B-cell-depleted T cells, or PBMCs.

The CDR3 loop spans 14 amino acids. The germline V and J ends were trimmed by 4 bases and 5 bases, with 12 bases remaining between them. Germline CDR1 SGHNT, CDR2 YYREEE (reference sequence). The assay was immunoSEQ multiplex PCR, and TCRdb's table has in-frame clones only and misses some. The sample gives about 270,000 clones, just under 85% of which show up once; around 4.1% is in the top ten. The origin of this receptor is a woman aged 45-60 years with active or convalescent COVID-19. Material: peripheral blood. The gene calls are TRBV5-4 and TRBJ1-4; D unresolved. CDR3 in amino acids: CASSVDPGNEKLFF. DNA for the CDR3: TGTGCCAGCAGCGTGGACCCAGGAAATGAAAAACTGTTTTTT.